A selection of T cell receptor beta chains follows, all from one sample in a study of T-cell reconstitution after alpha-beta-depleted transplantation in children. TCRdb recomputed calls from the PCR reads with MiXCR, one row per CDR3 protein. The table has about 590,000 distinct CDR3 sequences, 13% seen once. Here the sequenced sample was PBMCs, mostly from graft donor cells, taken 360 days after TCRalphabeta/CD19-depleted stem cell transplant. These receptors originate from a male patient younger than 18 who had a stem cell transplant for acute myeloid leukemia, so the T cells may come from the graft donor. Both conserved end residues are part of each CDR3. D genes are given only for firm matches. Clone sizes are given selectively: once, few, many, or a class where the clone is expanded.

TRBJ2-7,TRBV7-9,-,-,TGTGCCAGCAGCTTGGGGCTAGCGTTTAGCTCCTACGAGCAGTACTTC,CASSLGLAFSSYEQYF
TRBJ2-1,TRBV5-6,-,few,TGTGCCAGCAGCTTTAGGGGGAGAGTCTACAATGAGCAGTTCTTC,CASSFRGRVYNEQFF
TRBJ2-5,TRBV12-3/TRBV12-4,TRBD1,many,TGTGCCAGCAGTTTAGAAAGGGGGCGGGAGACCCAGTACTTC,CASSLERGRETQYF
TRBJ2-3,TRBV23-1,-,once,TGCGCCAGCAGTCAGCCTGGAAGGGGCACAGATACGCAGTATTTT,CASSQPGRGTDTQYF
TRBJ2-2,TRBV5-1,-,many,TGCGCCAGCAGCTTGGCCCACAGAACCGGGGAGCTGTTTTTT,CASSLAHRTGELFF
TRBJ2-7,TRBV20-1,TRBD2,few,TGCAGTGCTAGAGCCCGGATTAGCGGGAGGTACGAGCAGTACTTC,CSARARISGRYEQYF
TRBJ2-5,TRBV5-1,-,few,TGCGCCAGCAGCTTGGAAGTAGTAGGATCGGGGACCCAGTACTTC,CASSLEVVGSGTQYF
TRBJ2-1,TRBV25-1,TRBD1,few,TGTGCCAGCAGTCGAGGGGTCATGGGACAGGAGCAGTTCTTC,CASSRGVMGQEQFF
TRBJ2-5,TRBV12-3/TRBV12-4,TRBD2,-,TGTGCCAGCAGTTTAATGGTAGCGGGAGGCGGAGAGACCCAGTACTTC,CASSLMVAGGGETQYF
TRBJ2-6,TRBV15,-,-,TGTGCCACCAGCAGAGATCTAGGGTATCTCTGGGCCAACGTCCTGACTTTC,CATSRDLGYLWANVLTF
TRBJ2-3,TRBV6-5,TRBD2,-,TGTGCCAGCAGTTTGGGGGGACTAGCGGTCACAGATACGCAGTATTTT,CASSLGGLAVTDTQYF
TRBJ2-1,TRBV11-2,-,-,TGTGCCAGCAGCTGGGGGCCCCGAGGGGACAATGAGCAGTTCTTC,CASSWGPRGDNEQFF
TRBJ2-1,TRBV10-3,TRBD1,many,TGTGCCATCAGTGGCCGGTGGCAGGGGGCGAACTACAATGAGCAGTTCTTC,CAISGRWQGANYNEQFF
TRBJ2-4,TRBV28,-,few,TGTGCCAGCACCACAGGCCGACTTCTAGCCAAAAACATTCAGTACTTC,CASTTGRLLAKNIQYF
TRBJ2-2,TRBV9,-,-,TGTGCCAGCAGCGTAGTCCCCGAGGACACCGGGGAGCTGTTTTTT,CASSVVPEDTGELFF
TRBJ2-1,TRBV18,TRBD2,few,TGTGCCAGCTCACCACAAGCGGGAACCTACAATGAGCAGTTCTTC,CASSPQAGTYNEQFF
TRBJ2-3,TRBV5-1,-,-,TGCGCCAGCAGCTTGCAGGGGAGCAGTACGCAGTATTTT,CASSLQGSSTQYF
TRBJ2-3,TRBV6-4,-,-,TGTGCCAGCAGTAGACTACATCAACCTAGGGATACGCAGTATTTT,CASSRLHQPRDTQYF
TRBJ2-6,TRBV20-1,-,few,TGCAGTGCTACAGGGGACTCTGGGGCCAACGTCCTGACTTTC,CSATGDSGANVLTF
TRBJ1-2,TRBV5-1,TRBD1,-,TGCGGCAGCAGCTTGGCCGGGACAGGGGTCCCCTATGGCTACACCTTC,CGSSLAGTGVPYGYTF
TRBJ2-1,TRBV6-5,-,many,TGTGCCAGCAGTTACACGGGGCTTAATGAGCAGTTCTTC,CASSYTGLNEQFF
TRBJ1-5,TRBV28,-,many,TGTGCCAGCACCCCTCCCAGGGGAAATCAGCCCCAGCATTTT,CASTPPRGNQPQHF
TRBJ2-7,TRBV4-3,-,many,TGCGCCAGCAGCCTTCGGGACTCTATAGATCCATACGAGCAGTACTTC,CASSLRDSIDPYEQYF
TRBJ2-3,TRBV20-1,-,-,TGCAGTGCCAAAATAACCACAGATACGCAGTATTTT,CSAKITTDTQYF
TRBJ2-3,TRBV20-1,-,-,TGCAGTGCTACCCTTACAACCAGCACAGATACGCAGTATTTT,CSATLTTSTDTQYF
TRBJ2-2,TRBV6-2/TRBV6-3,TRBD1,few,TGTGCCACCAGCGGACAGGGAACGGCCGGGGAGCTGTTTTTT,CATSGQGTAGELFF
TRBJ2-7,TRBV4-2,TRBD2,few,TGTGCCACGCGGGGGGGTTCCTACGAGCAGTACTTC,CATRGGSYEQYF
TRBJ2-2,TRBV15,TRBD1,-,TGTGCCACCAGCAGATCTACCTTTGGACAGGAATCGAACACCGGGGAGCTGTTTTTT,CATSRSTFGQESNTGELFF
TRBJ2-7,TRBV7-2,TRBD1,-,TGTGCCAGCAGCTGCAACAGGGGGCACTACGAGCAGTACTTC,CASSCNRGHYEQYF
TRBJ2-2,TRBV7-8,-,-,TGTGCCAGCAGCTTACAACAAACGAACACCGGGGAGCTGTTTTTT,CASSLQQTNTGELFF
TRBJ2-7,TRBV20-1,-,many,TGCAGTGCTTGGGAAGGGGGGGGCAGCTCCTACGAGCAGTACTTC,CSAWEGGGSSYEQYF
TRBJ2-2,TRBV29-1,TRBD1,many,TGCAGCGCCGAACGGACAGGAAAAACCGGGGAGCTGTTTTTT,CSAERTGKTGELFF
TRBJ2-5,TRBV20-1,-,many,TGCAGTGCTAGAAGTGGTTGGCGAGAGACCCAGTACTTC,CSARSGWRETQYF
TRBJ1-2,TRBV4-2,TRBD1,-,TGTGCCAGCAGCCAGGAGCCCCGGGACAGATTATATGGCTACACCTTC,CASSQEPRDRLYGYTF
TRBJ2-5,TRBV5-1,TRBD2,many,TGCGCCAGCAGCGTTGGGACTAGCGGGAGGGGAGAGACCCAGTACTTC,CASSVGTSGRGETQYF
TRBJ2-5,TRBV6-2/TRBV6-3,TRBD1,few,TGTGCCAGCAGTTACTCGGGGACAGGGGGCACAATCAACCAAGAGACCCAGTACTTC,CASSYSGTGGTINQETQYF
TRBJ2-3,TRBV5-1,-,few,TGCGCCAGCAGGGAAATCTCCACCACAGATACGCAGTATTTT,CASREISTTDTQYF
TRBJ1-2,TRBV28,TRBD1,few,TGTGCCAGCAGTCTCCTGGGACAGGGGTATGGCTACACCTTC,CASSLLGQGYGYTF
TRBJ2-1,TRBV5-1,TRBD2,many,TGCGCCAGCAGCTCGGGACTAGCGGATAACAATGAGCAGTTCTTC,CASSSGLADNNEQFF
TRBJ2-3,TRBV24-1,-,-,TGTGCCACCAGTGATTTCAGGCGGGACGGGACAGATACGCAGTATTTT,CATSDFRRDGTDTQYF
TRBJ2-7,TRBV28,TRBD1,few,TGTGCCAGCAGTTCATCCGGACAGGGGCCCTACGAGCAGTACTTC,CASSSSGQGPYEQYF
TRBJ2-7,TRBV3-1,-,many,TGTGCCAGCAGCCCCTGGGACGAGTCCTACGAGCAGTACTTC,CASSPWDESYEQYF
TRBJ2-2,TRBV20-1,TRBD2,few,TGCAGTGCTTTGGGACTAGCAGTTACCGGGGAGCTGTTTTTT,CSALGLAVTGELFF
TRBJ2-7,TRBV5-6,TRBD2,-,TGTGCCAGCAGCTTGTGGACTAGCGGGACAACCTCCGAGCAGTACTTC,CASSLWTSGTTSEQYF
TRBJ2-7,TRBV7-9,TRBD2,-,TGTGCCAGCAGCCAGGGAGGGACTTCCTACGAGCAGTACTTC,CASSQGGTSYEQYF